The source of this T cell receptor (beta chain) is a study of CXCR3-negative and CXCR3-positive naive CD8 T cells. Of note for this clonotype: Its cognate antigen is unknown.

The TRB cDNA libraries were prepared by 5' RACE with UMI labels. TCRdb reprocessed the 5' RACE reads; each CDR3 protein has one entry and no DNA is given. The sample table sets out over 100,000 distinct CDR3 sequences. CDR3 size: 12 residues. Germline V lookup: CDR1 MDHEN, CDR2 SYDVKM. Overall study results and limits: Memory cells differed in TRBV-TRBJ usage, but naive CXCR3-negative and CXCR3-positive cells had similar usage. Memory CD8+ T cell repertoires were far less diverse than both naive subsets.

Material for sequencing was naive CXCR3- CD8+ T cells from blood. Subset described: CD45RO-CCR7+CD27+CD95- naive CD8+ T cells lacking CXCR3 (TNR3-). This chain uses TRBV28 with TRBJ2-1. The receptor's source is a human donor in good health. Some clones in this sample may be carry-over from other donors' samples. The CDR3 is CASSFVFYEQFF.